This T cell receptor beta chain was sequenced in a study of CD8+ T cells in alopecia areata. This clone has just a few counts. What it binds is not known. Germline lookup yields CDR1 SGHTA and CDR2 FQGNSA. Trimming took off 8 bases at V and 1 base at J, with 8 bases between the two ends. The CDR3 has 12 amino acids. Whole-study results and caveats: Throughout tofacitinib, many expanded lesional clones continued to persist in scalp and blood.

Reverse transcription of extracted RNA yielded cDNA, which provided the sequencing template. Some clones are missing from TCRdb's copy, which holds only in-frame ones; the method was immunoSEQ multiplex PCR. Counted here are approximately 180,000 clones, under 80% occurring once; the ten biggest clones make up under 1.5%. Treatment in this sample: oral pan-JAK inhibitor, 5-10 mg twice daily. This chain connects TRBV7-2 to TRBJ1-1; D gene ambiguous. The receptor comes from a human donor with alopecia areata. The sample in question was CD4+ T cells sorted from blood, obtained around week 49, from a patient treated with tofacitinib. The CDR3 DNA sequence: TGTGCCAGCGGTCTTAGGAACACTGAAGCTTTCTTT. Its translation: CASGLRNTEAFF.